This TCR beta chain was captured by sequencing in a study of blood T cell repertoires in COVID-19. Original processing notes: Amplification of reference gene primers provided the estimated nucleated cell counts. Only in-frame clones appear in the TCRdb table, and some are missing; sequencing was by immunoSEQ multiplex PCR. V and J calls and clone size are given by that table; D and trimming were obtained from the DNA. Of 210,000 or so clones listed, 70% to 90% are singletons. Per the germline V gene, CDR1 is KGHSH and CDR2 is LQKENI. The CDR3 consists of 15 residues. Germline trimming cut 3 bases from V and 2 bases from J; bases unmatched to any gene: 3. Regarding this clone: The identical CDR3 is also encoded by other nucleotide sequences in the sample.

The origin of this receptor is a woman between 50 and 59 years old with acute or convalescent COVID-19. Sequencing was done on a sample of peripheral blood. The chain couples TRBV18 to TRBJ2-1; TRBD1 matches at 8 bases. CDR3 bases: TGTGCCAGCTCACCCCCAGGGGGCCCCTACAATGAGCAGTTCTTC. Amino acid sequence: CASSPPGGPYNEQFF.